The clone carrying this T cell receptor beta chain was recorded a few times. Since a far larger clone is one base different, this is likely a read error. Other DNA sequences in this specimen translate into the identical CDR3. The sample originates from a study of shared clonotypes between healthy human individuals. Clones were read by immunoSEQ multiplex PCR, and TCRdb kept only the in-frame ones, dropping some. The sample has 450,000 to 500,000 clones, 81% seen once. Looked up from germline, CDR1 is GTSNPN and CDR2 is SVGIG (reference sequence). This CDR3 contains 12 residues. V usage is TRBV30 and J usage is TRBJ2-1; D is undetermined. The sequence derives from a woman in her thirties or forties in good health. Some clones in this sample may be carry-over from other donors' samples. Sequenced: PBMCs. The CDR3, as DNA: TGCGCCTGGAGTGACACGAGCCCTGAGCAGTTCTTC. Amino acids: CAWSDTSPEQFF.